Below, 5 T cell receptor beta chains from the same sample are listed, as sequenced in a study of T cell repertoires in cytomegalovirus infection (dated by TCRdb to between 2018 and 2020). Instrument used: Illumina HiSeq 1500. The public reads were run again by TCRdb, first through fastp at Q25 and then through MiXCR, and only productive beta chains were kept. One record per CDR3 amino acid sequence lists the most common genes and DNA. The sample records approximately 500,000 distinct CDR3 sequences, more than 25% of which are singletons. The leading ten clones occupy roughly 13% of the sample. The sample consisted of PBMCs. The receptors were gathered from a human donor in good health (CMV status not recorded). Some clones in this sample may be carry-over from other donors' samples.

This clonotype was observed a single time. The chain carries TRBV19 and TRBJ1-1; tentatively, D is TRBD1 (5 bases). The length of the CDR3 is 14 residues. V lost 2 bases and J 1 base, leaving 8 bases between the germline ends. CDR1 LNHDA and CDR2 SQIVND come from the germline V gene (reference sequence). The CDR3 DNA follows: TGTGCCAGTAGTATATCGACAGAGAACACTGAAGCTTTCTTT. Amino acid sequence: CASSISTENTEAFF.

This clonotype was found a few times. V is TRBV19 and J is TRBJ2-2, with 8 bases lining up with TRBD1. Germline trimming cut 5 bases from V and 4 bases from J; bases unmatched to any gene: 3. Germline V gene data show CDR1 as LNHDA and CDR2 as SQIVND (reference sequence). The CDR3 extends over 14 amino acids. This CDR3 reads CASSRQGSTGELFF. The DNA for the CDR3 is TGTGCCAGTAGTCGACAGGGGAGCACCGGGGAGCTGTTTTTT.

The rearrangement joins TRBV20-1 to TRBJ2-6, with a tentative D call TRBD2 (7 bases). The CDR3 is 14 amino acids. The V and J ends lost 6 bases and 3 bases respectively, with 12 bases between them. Germline CDR1 is DFQATT and CDR2 is SNEGSKA (reference sequence). This CDR3 is CSARGRDGANVLTF. Written as DNA, the CDR3 is TGCAGTGCGAGGGGGAGGGATGGGGCCAACGTCCTGACTTTC.

This clonotype was counted only a few times. The chain has TRBV6-5 and TRBJ1-5, with TRBD1 matching 9 bases. Germline V gives CDR1 MNHEY, CDR2 SVGAGI. The CDR3 is 16 residues long. V gave up 5 bases and J gave up 8 bases; unmatched junction bases: 13. The CDR3 DNA follows: TGTGCCAGCAGTGAAAACTTTTCCGGGACAGGGAAGCCCCAGCATTTT. Encoded protein: CASSENFSGTGKPQHF.

The chain combines TRBV12-3 or TRBV12-4 with TRBJ1-2, with no clear D. The CDR3 length is 14 residues. V lost 5 bases, J lost 2 bases, and 12 bases lay in between. Here the CDR3 DNA reads TGTGCCAGCAGTCCGGTACAGAGGAACTATGGCTACACCTTC. Its translation: CASSPVQRNYGYTF.